The T cell receptor beta chain under discussion was sequenced for a study of T-cell reconstitution after alpha-beta-depleted transplantation in children. V dropped 7 bases and J dropped 3 bases, with 16 bases sitting between them. Germline CDR1 SQVTM, CDR2 ANQGSEA. The CDR3 contains 13 residues. Unique molecular identifiers were used in preparing the TCRbeta library. Each CDR3 protein gets one entry after TCRdb re-called the PCR reads with MiXCR. The profile covers approximately 270,000 distinct CDR3 sequences, with about a tenth appearing a single time and roughly a tenth taken by the ten largest. Ten or more counts support this clonotype.

The input for sequencing was PBMCs from the stem cell graft donor, taken from the stem cell graft. The source is a human donor who donated a stem cell graft to a child with SCID. J is TRBJ2-7 and V is TRBV29-1; D is uncertain. This chain's CDR3 is CSASASQDYEQYF. DNA of the CDR3: TGCAGCGCTTCAGCGTCCCAGGACTACGAGCAGTACTTC.